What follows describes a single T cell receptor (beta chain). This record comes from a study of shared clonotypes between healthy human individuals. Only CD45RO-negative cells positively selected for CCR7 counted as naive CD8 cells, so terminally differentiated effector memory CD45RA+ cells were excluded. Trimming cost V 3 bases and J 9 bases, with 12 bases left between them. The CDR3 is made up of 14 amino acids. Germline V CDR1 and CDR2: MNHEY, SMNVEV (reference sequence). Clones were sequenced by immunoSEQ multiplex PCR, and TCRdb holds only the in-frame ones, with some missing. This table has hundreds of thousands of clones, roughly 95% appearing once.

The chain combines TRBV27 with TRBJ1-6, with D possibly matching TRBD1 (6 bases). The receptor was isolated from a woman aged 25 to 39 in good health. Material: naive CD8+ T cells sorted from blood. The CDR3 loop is CASSFTGSGSPLHF. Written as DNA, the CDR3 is TGTGCCAGCAGTTTCACAGGGTCTGGTTCACCCCTCCACTTT.